This T cell receptor (beta chain) was captured in a study of cytomegalovirus exposure and HLA in healthy donors. 60 Vbeta and 13 Jbeta primers were used in PCR. Produced via immunoSEQ multiplex PCR; TCRdb's table is partial and in-frame only. The table shows approximately 120,000 clones, with 76% occurring only once. Study outcomes and limitations: A previous analysis found most TCR beta V segments productive roughly 90% or roughly 30% of the time. The listing of fewer than 200 TCR beta chains classed them as cytomegalovirus-associated. An analysis was carried out at a later point. It showed that HLA-associated TCR beta chains were more clonally expanded than equally common non-associated chains. Within a later analysis, the majority of CMV-associated TCR beta chains appeared HLA-restricted.

This clone was found once. Antigen unknown. At one end the junction does not follow the germline gene, possibly because of a read error. The CDR3 has 12 residues. Per the germline V gene, CDR1 is SEHNR and CDR2 is FQNEAQ (reference sequence). This clonotype originated in a woman between 50 and 59 years old in good health and CMV-seropositive. The chain combines TRBV7-9 with TRBJ2-7; D might be TRBD2 (5 bases). Sequenced material: PBMCs. The CDR3 DNA follows: TGTTCCAGCAGCCCCCGGGGTCACGAGCAGTACTTC. Residues: CSSSPRGHEQYF.